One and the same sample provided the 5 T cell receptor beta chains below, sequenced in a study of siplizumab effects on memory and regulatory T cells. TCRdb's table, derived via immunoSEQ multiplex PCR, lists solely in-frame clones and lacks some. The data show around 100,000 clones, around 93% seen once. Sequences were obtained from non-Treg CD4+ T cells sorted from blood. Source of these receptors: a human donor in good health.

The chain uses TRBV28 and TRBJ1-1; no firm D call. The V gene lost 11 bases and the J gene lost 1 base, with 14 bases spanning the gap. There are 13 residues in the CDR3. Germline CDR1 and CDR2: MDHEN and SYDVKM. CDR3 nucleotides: TGTGCCGGCGCTCGGCGTGGGAACACTGAAGCTTTCTTT. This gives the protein CAGARRGNTEAFF.

This chain's CDR3 is CASSSTGIEAFF. Here the CDR3 DNA reads TGTGCCAGCAGCTCCACAGGAATTGAAGCTTTCTTT. The chain is built from TRBV11-2 and TRBJ1-1; possibly TRBD1 for D (5 bases). The CDR3 runs to 12 residues. The germline CDR1 and CDR2 sequences are SGHAT and FQNNGV. V lost 4 bases and J lost 7, with 10 bases in between.

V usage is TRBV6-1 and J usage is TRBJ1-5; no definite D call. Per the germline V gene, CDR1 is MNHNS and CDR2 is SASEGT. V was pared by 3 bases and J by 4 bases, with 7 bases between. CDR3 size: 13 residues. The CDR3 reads CASSERENQPQHF. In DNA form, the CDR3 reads TGTGCCAGCAGTGAGAGGGAGAATCAGCCCCAGCATTTT.

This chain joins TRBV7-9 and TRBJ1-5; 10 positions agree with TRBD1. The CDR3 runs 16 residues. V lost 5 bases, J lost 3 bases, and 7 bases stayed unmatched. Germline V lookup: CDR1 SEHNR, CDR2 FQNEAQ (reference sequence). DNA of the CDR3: TGTGCCAGCAGCAAAGGGACAGGGGCCCTCAATCAGCCCCAGCATTTT. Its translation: CASSKGTGALNQPQHF.

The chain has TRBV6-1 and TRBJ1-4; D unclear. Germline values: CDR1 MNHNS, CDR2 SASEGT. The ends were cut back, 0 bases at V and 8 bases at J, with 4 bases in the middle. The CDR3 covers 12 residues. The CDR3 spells CASSEAGEKLFF. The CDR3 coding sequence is TGTGCCAGCAGTGAAGCTGGCGAAAAACTGTTTTTT.